The clone carrying this TCR beta chain has a handful of counts. In terms of age and location, participants ranged from roughly 18 to 100 years and lived in approximately 26 US areas. What the recovered Cohort 3 donors had was two negative PCRs, clearance, or symptom resolution. This CDR3 has 19 amino acids. Germline trimming cut 0 bases from V and 2 bases from J; bases unmatched to any gene: 15. Germline CDR1 SGDLS, CDR2 YYNGEE. This record belongs to a study of blood T cell repertoires in COVID-19. Sequenced by immunoSEQ multiplex PCR; TCRdb stores in-frame clones only, minus some. The sample contains around 240,000 clones, 80% to 90% of which appear only once.

The clonotype comes from a woman in her fifties or sixties who had recovered from COVID-19. The sample was PBMCs or T cells enriched from blood (not recorded which). J is TRBJ2-7 and V is TRBV9; 9 bases match TRBD1. The CDR3 DNA reads as TGTGCCAGCAGCGTAGTGTTACCCCGACAGGGGGGATCGGCCTACGAGCAGTACTTC. Protein sequence: CASSVVLPRQGGSAYEQYF.